The 8 T cell receptor beta chains listed next were all sequenced from one sample in a study of OX40 agonist ivuxolimab in advanced cancers. Method: immunoSEQ multiplex PCR; TCRdb's copy keeps in-frame clones and lacks some. The profile shows roughly 70,000 clones, more than 70% of them singletons. This sample comprised CD4+ or CD8+ T cells sorted from blood, obtained in a trial of the OX40 agonist ivuxolimab. The source is an adult with an advanced solid tumor such as melanoma, head and neck, liver or kidney cancer.

This clone was observed a handful of times. The V gene is TRBV2, the J gene TRBJ1-1; unclear D gene. CDR3 size: 16 residues. CDR1 is SNHLY and CDR2 is FYNNEI in the germline V gene. V was clipped by 9 bases and J by 0 bases, with 20 bases between them. This chain's CDR3 is CARARFPAPMNTEAFF. Here the CDR3 DNA reads TGTGCCAGGGCCCGATTTCCAGCGCCGATGAACACTGAAGCTTTCTTT.

V usage is TRBV19 and J usage is TRBJ1-5; possibly TRBD1 for D (5 bases). The V and J ends lost 2 bases and 4 bases respectively, with 15 bases between them. Germline V CDR1 and CDR2: LNHDA, SQIVND (reference sequence). The CDR3 is made up of 16 amino acids. The CDR3 loop reads CASSISLTGGNQPQHF. CDR3 nucleotides: TGTGCCAGTAGTATATCCCTGACGGGGGGGAATCAGCCCCAGCATTTT.

The V gene is TRBV11-2, the J gene TRBJ2-5; 7 nucleotides match TRBD2. This CDR3 is built from 14 residues. Germline-derived CDR1 and CDR2 are SGHAT and FQNNGV. Unmatched junction bases numbered 6, after V lost 5 bases and J lost 3 bases. The CDR3 spells CASSPTSVKETQYF. CDR3 DNA sequence: TGTGCCAGCAGCCCAACTAGCGTGAAAGAGACCCAGTACTTC.

The V and J genes are TRBV27 and TRBJ1-6; D unresolved. V gave up 6 bases and J gave up 5 bases, with 11 bases separating them. The CDR3 runs 14 residues. Germline values: CDR1 MNHEY, CDR2 SMNVEV (reference sequence). As DNA, the CDR3 is TGTGCCAGCAGATTCTCGGGGAATAATTCACCCCTCCACTTT. This sequence encodes CASRFSGNNSPLHF.

This chain links TRBV7-8 with TRBJ2-1, with 10 positions matching TRBD1. Trimming cost V 3 bases and J 1 base; bases outside gene matches: 3. This CDR3 has 16 amino acids. Germline CDR1 is SGHVS and CDR2 is FQNEAQ. CDR3 DNA sequence: TGTGCCAGCAGCTTGACGGACAGGGGGTCCTACAATGAGCAGTTCTTC. This translates into CASSLTDRGSYNEQFF.

This chain connects TRBV6-1 to TRBJ1-2; 8 nucleotides align to TRBD1. CDR1 is MNHNS and CDR2 is SASEGT in the germline V gene. The CDR3 loop spans 14 amino acids. After removal of 1 base from V and 10 bases from J, the junction contained 8 bases not matched to a gene. CDR3 protein: CASSEGWDRWFYTF. The CDR3, as DNA: TGTGCCAGCAGTGAAGGCTGGGACAGGTGGTTCTACACCTTC.

The genes are TRBV9 and TRBJ2-5, with 10 positions matching TRBD2. This CDR3 contains 15 residues. Germline assignment: CDR1 SGDLS and CDR2 YYNGEE. V dropped 2 bases and J dropped 5; count of bases not matched to a gene: 6. The CDR3 nucleotides are TGTGCCAGCAGCGTGGCTAGCGGGAGACAGGAGACCCAGTACTTC. Translating it yields CASSVASGRQETQYF.

This chain joins TRBV6-1 and TRBJ1-4, with D maybe TRBD1 (5 bases). The V and J ends lost 7 bases and 11 bases respectively, with 20 bases between them. The V gene's germline CDR1 is MNHNS and CDR2 SASEGT. The CDR3 contains 14 residues. In DNA, the CDR3 is TGTGCCAGCAACCCATCGATTGGGGCGGGGAAACTGTTTTTT. Its translation is CASNPSIGAGKLFF.